The TCR beta chain described here comes from a study of blood T cell repertoires in COVID-19. Looking at the study overall: Material from acute and convalescent COVID-19 was sourced from the United States, Italy and Spain.

V shed 2 bases, J shed 6 bases, and the junction held 7 bases outside the gene matches. The length of the CDR3 is 16 residues. Germline-derived CDR1 and CDR2 are MNHEY and SVGAGI. The table came from immunoSEQ multiplex PCR; TCRdb's copy has only in-frame clones and leaves some out. The sample consists of tens of thousands of clones, 80% of them appearing once. Sequencing was carried out using peripheral blood. The chain couples TRBV6-5 to TRBJ2-1; 10 positions match TRBD2. The clonotype comes from a human donor in a cohort sampled during active COVID-19. The CDR3 protein is CASSYASGGPPNEQFF. Here the CDR3 DNA reads TGTGCCAGCAGTTACGCTAGCGGGGGCCCGCCCAATGAGCAGTTCTTC.